These 28 T cell receptor beta chains came from one sample sequenced in a study of control samples from healthy donors and cancer patients (dated by TCRdb to 2018 to 2021). The library was produced with the immunoSEQ multiplex PCR assay. TCRdb stores this immuneACCESS table with in-frame sequences only. Part of the clones is absent; in the studies checked, under half of the shortfall reflects unresolved V genes, and no reason is known for the rest. Recorded for this sample are 100,000 to 150,000 clones; roughly nine tenths of them occurred a single time. The ten top clones hold less than 9.5% of the sample. Source material: blood. The origin of the receptors is a woman aged 18-29 years in good health.

The rearrangement links TRBV19 to TRBJ1-2; D is perhaps TRBD1 (6 bases). This CDR3 comprises 14 residues. Trimming stripped 4 bases from V and 1 base from J, with 10 bases between. Germline V gives CDR1 LNHDA, CDR2 SQIVND (reference sequence). Written as DNA, the CDR3 is TGTGCCAGTAGTAGCGGGGGGCTTAACTATGGCTACACCTTC. Its protein is CASSSGGLNYGYTF.

The chain employs TRBV2 and TRBJ1-3; D is unresolved. CDR1 and CDR2 from the germline V gene are SNHLY and FYNNEI. V lost 2 bases, J lost 0 bases, and 14 bases lay in between. The CDR3 covers 17 residues. CDR3 sequence: CASSESAGSTSGNTIYF. The CDR3 DNA reads as TGTGCCAGCAGTGAAAGCGCTGGCAGCACCTCTGGAAACACCATATATTTT.

As concerns this clone: Other DNA sequences in the sample encode the same CDR3. The chain is built from TRBV12-3 or TRBV12-4 and TRBJ2-2; no firm D call. Trimming removed 3 bases at V and 6 bases at J, with 2 bases between. This CDR3 comprises 11 residues. The CDR3: CASSFSGELFF. The CDR3 DNA sequence: TGTGCCAGCAGTTTTTCCGGGGAGCTGTTTTTT.

The chain carries TRBV9 and TRBJ2-5; D is ambiguous. The CDR3 totals 14 residues. Trimming took 0 bases from V and 5 from J, leaving 11 bases between them. Looked up from germline, CDR1 is SGDLS and CDR2 is YYNGEE. The CDR3 reads CASSVASLGETQYF. CDR3 coding DNA: TGTGCCAGCAGCGTAGCCTCCCTCGGGGAGACCCAGTACTTC.

This clone was counted between two and nine times. The V and J genes are TRBV23-1 and TRBJ2-2; tentatively, D is TRBD1 (5 bases). TRBV23-1 is known as an ORF, though its function is uncertain. The CDR3 consists of 16 residues. Trimming took 2 bases from V and 4 from J, leaving 14 bases between them. Here the CDR3 reads CASSQALQGCTGELFF. The CDR3 DNA reads TGCGCCAGCAGTCAAGCCCTTCAGGGCTGCACCGGGGAGCTGTTTTTT.

The chain recombines TRBV27 with TRBJ2-7; 9 positions match TRBD2. The CDR3 sequence is 16 residues long. Germline values: CDR1 MNHEY, CDR2 SMNVEV (reference sequence). Germline trimming cut 10 bases from V and 1 base from J; bases unmatched to any gene: 14. The CDR3: CATRPGGGLASYEQYF. The CDR3 region has the DNA TGTGCCACACGGCCGGGTGGGGGACTAGCTTCCTACGAGCAGTACTTC.

CDR3: CASSPNYNEQFF. In nucleotides, the CDR3 is TGTGCCAGCAGTCCAAATTACAATGAGCAGTTCTTC. The chain joins TRBV27 to TRBJ2-1; D not certain. In germline, CDR1 is MNHEY, CDR2 SMNVEV (reference sequence). The CDR3 covers 12 residues. V was trimmed by 5 bases and J by 4 bases, leaving 6 bases between them.

The chain is built from TRBV5-4 and TRBJ1-2; D might be TRBD1 (6 bases). The CDR3 has 15 amino acids. The ends were cut back, 0 bases at V and 5 bases at J, with 14 bases in the middle. Per germline, CDR1 SGHNT and CDR2 YYREEE (reference sequence). The CDR3 region has the DNA TGTGCCAGCAGCTTGGGACGCAGGGGAGGGTATGGCTACACCTTC. It specifies CASSLGRRGGYGYTF.

This chain uses TRBV4-3 with TRBJ1-2, with a weak D call TRBD1 (5 bases). V lost 0 bases, J lost 3 bases, and 17 bases lay in between. The CDR3 is made up of 17 amino acids. CDR1 and CDR2 (germline): LGHNA, YSLEER. This chain's CDR3 is CASSQDLGARFYYGYTF. CDR3 DNA sequence: TGCGCCAGCAGCCAAGATTTAGGGGCCAGATTTTACTATGGCTACACCTTC.

Worth noting for this clone: Germline is not matched at one junction end, which may reflect a read error. The chain has TRBV7-2 and TRBJ2-5, with TRBD2 matching 8 bases. Looked up from germline, CDR1 is SGHTA and CDR2 is FQGNSA. This CDR3 contains 15 residues. The CDR3 DNA sequence: TGTGCCAGCAGCTTCACCGGGACTAGTACGTTTGCGTCCGACTTC. Translating it yields CASSFTGTSTFASDF.

The gene calls are TRBV9 and TRBJ1-1; 9 bases agree with TRBD1. The CDR3 length is 14 residues. Germline V gene sequence: CDR1 SGDLS, CDR2 YYNGEE. V shed 4 bases and J 1 base; nucleotides not matched to a gene: 2. The CDR3 loop reads CASSTGQGNTEAFF. CDR3 nucleotides: TGTGCCAGCAGCACGGGACAGGGGAACACTGAAGCTTTCTTT.

The chain joins TRBV9 to TRBJ1-1, with TRBD1 as a possible D gene (6 bases). Between the trimmed V and J ends, which lost 0 bases and 0 bases, there was a span of 12 bases. CDR3 length: 16 residues. CDR1 is SGDLS and CDR2 is YYNGEE in the germline V gene. The DNA of the CDR3 is TGTGCCAGCAGCGTAGGGCTACAGGGAATGAACACTGAAGCTTTCTTT. It yields the protein CASSVGLQGMNTEAFF.

This chain uses TRBV3-1 (or the pseudogene TRBV3-2) with TRBJ1-6; perhaps TRBD1 as D (5 bases). The V end was cut by 2 bases, the J end by 7 bases, with 21 bases between. The CDR3 contains 18 residues. The germline gives CDR1 LGHDT, CDR2 YNNKEL (reference sequence). Written as DNA, the CDR3 is TGTGCCAGCAGCCAAAACGGAGGGGAACGGAGGCGGAATTCACCCCTCCACTTT. It specifies CASSQNGGERRRNSPLHF.

The chain employs TRBV27 and TRBJ2-1; tentative D call: TRBD2 (7 bases). There are 13 residues in the CDR3. Germline V gene lookup returns CDR1 MNHEY and CDR2 SMNVEV (reference sequence). Trimming took off 8 bases at V and 2 bases at J, with 10 bases between the two ends. CDR3 coding DNA: TGTGCCAGCGGCGGGGGCCCCTACAATGAGCAGTTCTTC. It yields the protein CASGGGPYNEQFF.

The V and J genes are TRBV19 and TRBJ1-2; no reliable D call. The V end lost 3 bases, the J end lost 4 bases, and 15 bases lay between the germline ends. The V gene's germline CDR1 is LNHDA and CDR2 SQIVND (reference sequence). The length of the CDR3 is 15 residues. The CDR3 reads CASSIAAQRFYGYTF. CDR3 coding DNA: TGTGCCAGTAGTATCGCCGCGCAGCGGTTCTATGGCTACACCTTC.

V usage is TRBV3-1 (or the pseudogene TRBV3-2) and J usage is TRBJ2-7; 8 nucleotides align to TRBD1. V trimming: 3 bases; J trimming: 2 bases; junction bases outside the gene matches: 9. Germline V gene sequence: CDR1 LGHDT, CDR2 YNNKEL (reference sequence). The CDR3 extends over 16 amino acids. The CDR3 loop reads CASSHARGLLAYEQYF. Written as DNA, the CDR3 is TGTGCCAGCAGCCACGCCAGGGGGCTATTGGCCTACGAGCAGTACTTC.

Judged by abundance, this clone is medium-sized. Within the sample, other DNA sequences also encode this same CDR3. The J gene is TRBJ1-5, the V gene TRBV19; D may be TRBD1 (6 bases). Per the germline V gene, CDR1 is LNHDA and CDR2 is SQIVND (reference sequence). V was shortened by 1 base and J by 2 bases, with 9 bases between the two germline ends. CDR3 length equals 15 residues. The CDR3 loop reads CASSIGYRGNQPQHF. CDR3 DNA sequence: TGTGCCAGTAGTATAGGCTACAGGGGCAATCAGCCCCAGCATTTT.

A single count supports this clone. The chain is built from TRBV9 and TRBJ1-1, with D tentatively TRBD1 (6 bases). This CDR3 region has 14 residues. V lost 3 bases to trimming and J lost 2 bases, with 11 bases between them. Germline loops: CDR1 SGDLS, CDR2 YYNGEE. The DNA of the CDR3 is TGTGCCAGCAGCGCACACAGGGCAAACACTGAAGCTTTCTTT. The encoded protein is CASSAHRANTEAFF.

The rearrangement uses TRBV29-1 and TRBJ2-7; 11 bases line up with TRBD2. With 4 bases clipped from V and 3 bases from J, the junction kept 2 bases outside the gene matches. CDR1 SQVTM and CDR2 ANQGSEA come from the germline V gene. The CDR3 is 13 residues long. The DNA of the CDR3 is TGCAGCGTTGTAACTAGCGGGAGCTACGAGCAGTACTTC. Amino acid sequence: CSVVTSGSYEQYF.

V and J are TRBV2 and TRBJ2-6; tentative D call: TRBD2 (5 bases). The germline V gene encodes CDR1 SNHLY and CDR2 FYNNEI. Between the trimmed V and J ends, which lost 2 bases and 4 bases, there was a span of 9 bases. The CDR3 spans 15 residues. Here the CDR3 DNA reads TGTGCCAGCAGTGAATCGGGGAAAGGGGCCAACGTCCTGACTTTC. Translation: CASSESGKGANVLTF.

The chain combines TRBV7-2 with TRBJ2-7, with D perhaps matching TRBD2 (8 bases). CDR1 is SGHTA, CDR2 FQGNSA, per germline. There are 17 residues in the CDR3. V gave up 5 bases and J gave up 2 bases, with 22 bases separating them. The CDR3: CASSVRDSGLAAYEQYF. CDR3 nucleotides: TGTGCCAGCAGCGTCCGGGACAGCGGACTAGCCGCCTACGAGCAGTACTTC.

The chain uses TRBV29-1 and TRBJ2-1; unclear D gene. Germline CDR1 and CDR2: SQVTM and ANQGSEA. V lost 4 bases and J 5 bases, leaving 21 bases between the germline ends. The CDR3 runs 16 residues. The CDR3 loop is CSVGRWATRTDNEQFF. Written as DNA, the CDR3 is TGCAGCGTTGGTAGGTGGGCAACGCGTACGGACAATGAGCAGTTCTTC.

This clone was seen a handful of times. This chain connects TRBV5-6 to TRBJ2-7; 10 nucleotides match TRBD1. The CDR3 is 15 amino acids. The germline CDR1 and CDR2 sequences are SGHDT and YYEEEE. Trimming removed 1 base from V and 7 bases from J; junction bases left unmatched: 8. The CDR3 DNA is TGTGCCAGCAGCTTGTCCGACAGGGGGCATGGGGAGCAGTACTTC. Protein: CASSLSDRGHGEQYF.

This clone was seen a single time. This chain connects TRBV5-1 to TRBJ1-1; D remains unclear. From germline, CDR1 is SGHRS and CDR2 YFSETQ. The CDR3 runs to 15 residues. Trimming left V 0 bases short and J 5 bases short, with 14 bases between. The CDR3 DNA reads TGCGCCAGCAGCTTGGAAAGCAGAATGAGAACTGAAGCTTTCTTT. Amino acids: CASSLESRMRTEAFF.

This chain joins TRBV29-1 and TRBJ2-1; 9 positions match TRBD1. The CDR3 sequence is 14 residues long. After removal of 6 bases from V and 4 bases from J, the junction contained 7 bases not matched to a gene. Germline V gene lookup returns CDR1 SQVTM and CDR2 ANQGSEA. CDR3 sequence (DNA): TGCAGCGTCCAGGACAGGGGCTATTACAATGAGCAGTTCTTC. As protein: CSVQDRGYYNEQFF.

Many counts were recorded for this clone. The CDR3 bases are TGTGCCAGCAGTGGCGGGGTCGGGTGGACCGGGGAGCTGTTTTTT. Translation gives CASSGGVGWTGELFF. The chain recombines TRBV27 with TRBJ2-2; D may be TRBD2 (6 bases). CDR3 size: 15 residues. V dropped 5 bases and J dropped 5 bases, with 15 bases sitting between them. Germline-derived CDR1 and CDR2 are MNHEY and SMNVEV (reference sequence).

The CDR3: CASSLDGSLDTQYF. The CDR3 bases are TGTGCCAGCAGCTTAGACGGGAGCTTAGATACGCAGTATTTT. The chain uses TRBV7-2 and TRBJ2-3; possibly TRBD2 for D (6 bases). The CDR3 has 14 residues. Trimming pared 1 base from V and 5 bases from J, leaving 10 bases between. Germline values: CDR1 SGHTA, CDR2 FQGNSA.

In nucleotides, the CDR3 is TGTGCCAGTAAAGAATTACTTGGCAGGTATGGCTACACCTTC. Translating it yields CASKELLGRYGYTF. This chain connects TRBV19 to TRBJ1-2, with D unresolved. V was shortened by 7 bases and J by 5 bases, with 17 bases between the two germline ends. The CDR3 is made up of 14 amino acids. In germline, CDR1 is LNHDA, CDR2 SQIVND (reference sequence).